The 23 T cell receptor beta chains given below trace back to one sample, sequenced in a study of spatial heterogeneity in lung cancer. Regarding the study as a whole: Tumor mutation counts were tracked by expanded intratumoral alpha and beta TCR counts.

TCRdb re-derived calls from the 5' RACE reads in MiXCR, one entry per CDR3 protein. The sample contains about 1,100 distinct CDR3 sequences, approximately 14% of which appear only once. The time point here: sample taken at primary tumor resection. No antigen is known for these receptors. Here the sequenced sample was lung tumor tissue, taken at surgery. The source of these receptors is a male donor with early-stage non-small cell lung cancer.

This clonotype ranks as medium-sized (0.01 to 0.1%). This beta chain is an unintended read in a library built for alpha chains; its size means little. The chain employs TRBV9 and TRBJ2-3; D uncertain. The CDR3 totals 15 residues. Germline CDR1 is SGDLS and CDR2 is YYNGEE. Trimming removed 0 bases at V and 2 bases at J, with 10 bases between. CDR3 in amino acids: CASSVEPQTTDTQYF. The CDR3 DNA follows: TGTGCCAGCAGCGTAGAACCTCAAACCACAGATACGCAGTATTTT.

Comment on this clonotype: This beta chain is an off-target read within a library intended for alpha chains, so its frequency means little. This chain links TRBV9 with TRBJ2-1, with a possible D match to TRBD2 (5 bases). In germline, CDR1 is SGDLS, CDR2 YYNGEE. The V and J ends lost 1 base and 3 bases respectively, with 8 bases between them. This CDR3 comprises 14 residues. Here the CDR3 reads CASSVTGNYNEQFF. The CDR3 DNA is TGTGCCAGCAGCGTAACGGGGAACTACAATGAGCAGTTCTTC.

By share of the sample, this clonotype is medium-sized (0.01 to 0.1%). Since it is a stray read in a library aimed at alpha chains, this beta chain has a size that is not meaningful. The CDR3 region has the DNA TGTGCCAGCAGTCCCCCCAGGGGGTATGGCTACACCTTC. Translation: CASSPPRGYGYTF. This chain joins TRBV28 and TRBJ1-2; 7 bases line up with TRBD1. There are 13 residues in the CDR3. V lost 5 bases and J lost 5; bases outside the gene matches: 5. In germline, CDR1 is MDHEN, CDR2 SYDVKM.

About this clonotype itself: Since the library was made to target alpha chains, this beta chain is a stray read and its abundance is not meaningful. The CDR3 DNA reads as TGTGCCAGCAGCCCGGGACTAGCGGGGGGCCAAGAGACCCAGTACTTC. This translates into CASSPGLAGGQETQYF. The J gene is TRBJ2-5, the V gene TRBV7-2, with 15 bases identical to TRBD2. V gave up 5 bases and J gave up 1 base; unmatched junction bases: 2. This CDR3 spans 16 amino acids. Germline V gives CDR1 SGHTA, CDR2 FQGNSA. The full variable domain, rest sourced from reference TRBV7-2 and TRBJ2-5, is GAGVSQSPSNKVTEKGKDVELRCDPISGHTALYWYRQSLGQGLEFLIYFQGNSAPDKSGLPSDRFSAERTGGSVSTLTIQRTQQEDSAVYLCASSPGLAGGQETQYFGPGTRLLVL.

This clonotype was observed at least ten times. Since it is a stray read in a library aimed at alpha chains, this beta chain has a size that is not meaningful. The chain uses TRBV2 and TRBJ1-5; the match to TRBD1 covers 12 bases. Germline V gene data show CDR1 as SNHLY and CDR2 as FYNNEI. This CDR3 is 15 amino acids long. J gave up 9 bases and V 6 bases, and 9 bases lay outside the gene matches. In DNA form, the CDR3 reads TGTGCCAGCAGCGACGGGACAGGGGGCGGGAGGCCCCAGCATTTT. Its protein product is CASSDGTGGGRPQHF.

By frequency in the sample, this clonotype is medium-sized (0.01 to 0.1%). This beta chain was picked up by a library intended for alpha chains and is off target, so its count carries little meaning. The genes are TRBV3-1 and TRBJ2-1; 7 nucleotides agree with TRBD2. The CDR3 runs 16 residues. The trim removed 6 bases at V and 0 bases at J, leaving 8 bases unmatched. CDR1 LGHDT and CDR2 YNNKEL come from the germline V gene (reference sequence). Here the CDR3 reads CASRRTSASSYNEQFF. The CDR3 nucleotides are TGTGCCAGCAGACGAACTAGCGCGAGCTCCTACAATGAGCAGTTCTTC.

Sample share makes this clonotype large. This beta chain is an off-target read within a library intended for alpha chains, so its frequency means little. CDR3 protein: CASSQVFQTSSYNEQFF. CDR3 in DNA: TGTGCCAGCAGCCAAGTCTTCCAAACCAGCTCCTACAATGAGCAGTTCTTC. The chain uses TRBV14 and TRBJ2-1; D uncertain. There are 17 residues in the CDR3. The germline gives CDR1 SGHDN, CDR2 FVKESK. Deletions cut 1 base from V and 0 bases from J, with 13 bases between.

By its share, this clonotype is large. This beta chain is an unintended read in a library built for alpha chains; its size means little. The gene calls are TRBV6-4 and TRBJ2-2; D not certain. With 3 bases removed from V and 4 bases from J, the gap between germline ends came to 6 bases. CDR3 size: 13 residues. CDR1 and CDR2 from the germline V gene are MRHNA and SNTAGT. The CDR3 DNA follows: TGTGCCAGCAGTGAGGTCGGCACCGGGGAGCTGTTTTTT. Encoded protein: CASSEVGTGELFF.

Turning to this clonotype: This beta chain is a stray read from a library made for alpha chains; its abundance is not meaningful. V and J are TRBV4-1 and TRBJ1-2; TRBD1 matches 7 bases. The CDR3 is 14 amino acids. Germline V gives CDR1 MGHRA, CDR2 YSYEKL. Losses at the gene ends were 2 bases for V and 2 bases for J; bases not matched to a gene: 2. The CDR3 bases are TGCGCCAGCAGCCAAACACAGGGGAACTATGGCTACACCTTC. It encodes CASSQTQGNYGYTF.

This clonotype counts as large. With the library built for alpha chains, this beta chain is off target and its frequency is not meaningful. The chain recombines TRBV5-4 with TRBJ1-6, with 9 nucleotides matching TRBD1. The CDR3 loop spans 16 amino acids. J was trimmed by 7 bases and V by 2 bases; bases with no gene match: 7. Per the germline V gene, CDR1 is SGHNT and CDR2 is YYREEE (reference sequence). CDR3 sequence: CASSLQQGARNSPLHF. The CDR3 region has the DNA TGTGCCAGCAGCTTACAACAGGGGGCCAGAAATTCACCCCTCCACTTT.

This clonotype appeared a single time. This beta chain is an unintended read in a library built for alpha chains; its size means little. CDR3: CASSSRGGRQETQYF. The DNA of the CDR3 is TGTGCCAGCAGTTCACGCGGGGGGAGGCAAGAGACCCAGTACTTC. This chain uses TRBV6-6 with TRBJ2-5; 8 bases match TRBD2. From germline, CDR1 is MNHNY and CDR2 SVGAGI (reference sequence). J was trimmed by 2 bases and V by 4 bases; bases with no gene match: 6. CDR3 length equals 15 residues.

This clonotype was picked up many times. This beta chain represents an off-target read in a library built for alpha chains; its size is of limited meaning. This chain joins TRBV5-1 and TRBJ2-5; D tentatively reads TRBD1 or TRBD2 (5 bases each). Germline values: CDR1 SGHRS, CDR2 YFSETQ. V was cut by 4 bases and J by 4 bases, with 11 bases left in between. The CDR3 extends over 13 amino acids. The CDR3: CASSGGLGETQYF. In DNA, the CDR3 is TGCGCCAGCAGCGGGGGTCTAGGAGAGACCCAGTACTTC.

This clonotype is medium-sized in the sample. This beta chain slipped into a library made for alpha chains as a stray read, so its size is not meaningful. The V and J genes are TRBV10-3 and TRBJ1-5; 7 nucleotides agree with TRBD1. Germline V gene data show CDR1 as ENHRY and CDR2 as SYGVKD. The CDR3 sequence is 14 residues long. The junction had 7 bases not matched to a gene; V was cut back by 8 bases and J by 3 bases. The CDR3 nucleotides are TGTGCCATCGGTACAGGGGACCTCAATCAGCCCCAGCATTTT. Amino acid sequence: CAIGTGDLNQPQHF.

By sample fraction, this clonotype is medium-sized. Little can be read into the size of this beta chain, an off-target read in a library designed for alpha chains. V usage is TRBV7-9 and J usage is TRBJ1-1; D ambiguous. The V gene lost 0 bases and the J gene lost 1 base, with 6 bases spanning the gap. Germline CDR1 SEHNR, CDR2 FQNEAQ (reference sequence). The CDR3 is 14 amino acids. Here the CDR3 DNA reads TGTGCCAGCAGCTTAGCGTCGAGGAACACTGAAGCTTTCTTT. Translating gives CASSLASRNTEAFF.

Many counts were recorded for this clonotype. Since the library was made to target alpha chains, this beta chain is a stray read and its abundance is not meaningful. The rearrangement uses TRBV7-8 and TRBJ1-3; a possible D gene is TRBD1 (5 bases). From germline, CDR1 is SGHVS and CDR2 FQNEAQ. The CDR3 is 16 residues long. V lost 1 base, J lost 3 bases, and 13 bases lay in between. The DNA of the CDR3 is TGTGCCAGCAGCTTAGTAAAGGGGCCAGGTGGAAACACCATATATTTT. This translates into CASSLVKGPGGNTIYF.

By its share, this clonotype is medium-sized. The size of this beta chain means little, since it is a stray read in a library made for alpha chains. The rearrangement uses TRBV12-3 or TRBV12-4 and TRBJ2-1, with 9 bases aligning to TRBD2. The V gene end was trimmed by 3 bases and the J gene end by 4 bases; junction bases not matched to a gene: 1. This CDR3 is built from 14 residues. The CDR3 region is CASSLTSGYNEQFF. The CDR3 DNA reads as TGTGCCAGCAGTTTGACTAGCGGATACAATGAGCAGTTCTTC.

This clonotype is labeled as medium-sized. This beta chain appears as a stray read in a library generated for alpha chains; its size is not informative. The chain employs TRBV3-1 and TRBJ2-1, with 13 bases lining up with TRBD2. With 1 base clipped from V and 7 bases from J, the junction kept 4 bases outside the gene matches. Germline assignment: CDR1 LGHDT and CDR2 YNNKEL (reference sequence). The CDR3 consists of 16 residues. CDR3 sequence: CASSQAGTSGVNEQFF. DNA for the CDR3: TGTGCCAGCAGCCAAGCTGGGACTAGCGGGGTAAATGAGCAGTTCTTC.

This clonotype is labeled medium-sized. The library was designed around alpha chains, so this beta chain is a stray read whose abundance carries little weight. The V gene is TRBV13, the J gene TRBJ2-3; D ambiguous. CDR1 and CDR2 (germline): PRHDT, FYEKMQ (reference sequence). The CDR3 spans 13 residues. Trimming left V 0 bases short and J 3 bases short, with 4 bases between. The CDR3 protein is CASSLGLTDTQYF. Written as DNA, the CDR3 is TGTGCCAGCAGCTTAGGCCTAACAGATACGCAGTATTTT.

As for this clonotype: The CDR3 does not end in the conserved phenylalanine or tryptophan, so this is likely a read error. This beta chain is a stray read from a library made for alpha chains; its abundance is not meaningful. The chain couples TRBV5-8 to TRBJ2-5; 11 bases align to TRBD1. V shed 5 bases, J shed 6 bases, and the junction held 12 bases outside the gene matches. The CDR3 is 16 amino acids. CDR1 SGHTS and CDR2 YDEGEE come from the germline V gene. This CDR3 reads CASRIRTGGVRKTQYL. For the CDR3, the DNA is TGTGCCAGCAGAATACGGACAGGGGGCGTTAGAAAGACCCAGTACTTA.

This clonotype was observed many times. This beta chain is a stray sequence in a library constructed for alpha chains; its clone size is not meaningful. The chain has TRBV6-5 and TRBJ2-2, with D perhaps being TRBD1 or TRBD2 (5 bases each). The V gene lost 8 bases and the J gene lost 6 bases, with 16 bases spanning the gap. In germline, CDR1 is MNHEY, CDR2 SVGAGI. The length of the CDR3 is 14 residues. CDR3 sequence reads: CASARSQGAGELFF. The CDR3 nucleotides read TGTGCCAGCGCCCGGAGCCAGGGAGCCGGGGAGCTGTTTTTT.

By its share, this clonotype is medium-sized. This beta chain is an off-target read within a library intended for alpha chains, so its frequency means little. The chain links TRBV6-2 or TRBV6-3 to TRBJ1-1; no firm D call. V dropped 6 bases and J dropped 9 bases, with 11 bases sitting between them. Germline-derived CDR1 and CDR2 are MNHEY and SVGEGT. This CDR3 region has 11 residues. The chain's CDR3 is CASRTIRQAFF. The CDR3 coding sequence is TGTGCCAGCAGAACTATTCGACAAGCTTTCTTT.

By its share, this clonotype is large. This beta chain slipped into a library made for alpha chains as a stray read, so its size is not meaningful. The chain combines TRBV6-2 or TRBV6-3 with TRBJ2-5; D is ambiguous. The ends were cut back, 2 bases at V and 4 bases at J, with 8 bases in the middle. Germline loops: CDR1 MNHEY, CDR2 SVGEGT. This CDR3 comprises 13 residues. The CDR3 region has the DNA TGTGCCAGCAGTTACAGAATGACAGAGACCCAGTACTTC. This gives the protein CASSYRMTETQYF.

The sample holds many counts of this clonotype. With the library built for alpha chains, this beta chain is off target and its frequency is not meaningful. The DNA for the CDR3 is TGTGCCAGCAGCCCCCGGGGGATGAGCTCCTACGAGCAGTACTTC. Its translation: CASSPRGMSSYEQYF. The chain couples TRBV5-8 to TRBJ2-7, with D possibly matching TRBD2 (6 bases). CDR1 SGHTS and CDR2 YDEGEE come from the germline V gene. Trimming shortened V by 4 bases and J by 0 bases, and 14 bases separated the two germline ends. This CDR3 contains 15 residues.